These T cell receptor beta chains were read from a single sample in a study of T-cell memory formation after mild COVID-19. TCRdb re-derived calls from the 5' RACE reads in MiXCR, one entry per CDR3 protein. The sample includes about 340,000 distinct CDR3 sequences, about a sixth seen only once; the top ten take 20% to 25%. Sequencing was done on a sample of PBMCs or a T cell subset sorted from them (not recorded which). These receptors all stem from a man younger than 30 who had mild COVID-19 (a few samples of this study predate the infection). Cell type and time point are not known. CDR3s include the opening cysteine and the closing phenylalanine or tryptophan. D genes are given only for firm matches. The size field is filled for only some rows; it gives once, few, many or a size class.

TRBD1	17	TRBV5-1	.	TRBJ2-3	CASSLKTGGVSTDTQYF	TGCGCCAGCAGCTTGAAAACAGGGGGAGTTAGCACAGATACGCAGTATTTT
.	13	TRBV6-2/TRBV6-3	few	TRBJ2-1	CASSYSPWDEQFF	TGTGCCAGCAGTTACTCGCCCTGGGATGAGCAGTTCTTC
.	13	TRBV30	.	TRBJ2-7	CAWTFTAAYEQYF	TGTGCCTGGACCTTTACGGCGGCCTACGAGCAGTACTTC
.	13	TRBV2	many	TRBJ2-5	CASSEISQETQYF	TGTGCCAGCAGTGAAATCAGCCAAGAGACCCAGTACTTC
.	13	TRBV6-2/TRBV6-3	.	TRBJ1-2	CASRFSFIYGYTF	TGTGCCAGCAGATTTTCTTTCATCTATGGCTACACCTTC
.	13	TRBV12-3/TRBV12-4	.	TRBJ2-7	CASWGAGSYEQYF	TGTGCCAGCTGGGGGGCAGGGAGCTACGAGCAGTACTTC
.	13	TRBV20-1	few	TRBJ2-7	CSAPGAYGDEQYF	TGCAGTGCCCCCGGCGCCTACGGGGACGAGCAGTACTTC
.	15	TRBV6-5	.	TRBJ1-2	CASSSGWGSDYGYTF	TGTGCCAGCAGCTCCGGGTGGGGATCTGACTATGGCTACACCTTC
TRBD2	18	TRBV5-1	.	TRBJ2-3	CASSPPTSGISSTDTQYF	TGCGCCAGCAGCCCGCCGACTAGCGGGATTTCTAGCACAGATACGCAGTATTTT
.	14	TRBV27	once	TRBJ1-6	CASSPKGRNSPLHF	TGTGCCAGCAGTCCGAAAGGGAGGAATTCACCCCTCCACTTT
.	14	TRBV9	few	TRBJ2-7	CASSVAARGYEQYF	TGTGCCAGCAGCGTAGCTGCCAGGGGCTACGAGCAGTACTTC
.	16	TRBV4-3	.	TRBJ1-2	CASSPKSYLGNYGYTF	TGCGCCAGCAGCCCGAAGAGTTACCTGGGTAACTATGGCTACACCTTC
.	15	TRBV21-1	.	TRBJ2-7	CASSTRDRLGYEQYF	TGTGCCAGCAGCACCCGTGACAGGCTCGGTTACGAGCAGTACTTC
TRBD1	16	TRBV7-3	.	TRBJ2-6	CASSPTGVGGANVLTF	TGTGCCAGCAGCCCAACAGGGGTTGGCGGGGCCAACGTCCTGACTTTC
TRBD2	14	TRBV29-1	few	TRBJ2-3	CSASPSGSTDTQYF	TGCAGCGCATCTCCTAGCGGGAGCACAGATACGCAGTATTTT
TRBD1	16	TRBV7-2	few	TRBJ2-1	CASSFWDRGRTNEQFF	TGTGCCAGCAGCTTTTGGGACAGGGGGCGCACAAATGAGCAGTTCTTC
.	17	TRBV18	few	TRBJ2-6	CASSPRAATSGANVLTF	TGTGCCAGCTCACCGAGGGCAGCGACCTCTGGGGCCAACGTCCTGACTTTC
TRBD1	16	TRBV27	.	TRBJ2-3	CASSLGTGVLSDTQYF	TGTGCCAGCAGTCTAGGGACAGGGGTCCTATCGGATACGCAGTATTTT
.	13	TRBV15	.	TRBJ2-3	CATLAWGTDTQYF	TGTGCCACGCTCGCGTGGGGCACAGATACGCAGTATTTT
.	13	TRBV29-1	.	TRBJ2-5	CSVDRRAQGTQYF	TGCAGCGTTGATAGGCGGGCCCAAGGGACCCAGTACTTC
.	13	TRBV7-2	.	TRBJ2-3	CASSSQQLDTQYF	TGTGCCAGCAGCTCGCAGCAGTTAGATACGCAGTATTTT
.	13	TRBV29-1	.	TRBJ1-2	CSVESRSGHGYTF	TGCAGCGTTGAATCCCGGAGTGGTCATGGCTACACCTTC
.	15	TRBV19	few	TRBJ1-4	CASNPKGMRGEKLFF	TGTGCCAGTAACCCCAAGGGAATGCGTGGTGAAAAACTGTTTTTT
TRBD1	14	TRBV6-5	.	TRBJ1-5	CASSRDRGRQPQHF	TGTGCCAGCAGTCGCGACAGGGGACGGCAGCCCCAGCATTTT
TRBD2	15	TRBV13	.	TRBJ2-7	CASSSVGLGSYEQYF	TGTGCCAGCAGCTCCGTCGGACTAGGCTCCTACGAGCAGTACTTC
TRBD1	14	TRBV10-3	few	TRBJ2-1	CAISSGGSLNEQFF	TGTGCCATCAGCTCAGGGGGATCTCTCAATGAGCAGTTCTTC
.	15	TRBV20-1	.	TRBJ1-2	CSANREGTGNAGYTF	TGCAGTGCTAACAGAGAGGGTACAGGGAACGCTGGCTACACCTTC
TRBD1	14	TRBV6-2/TRBV6-3	few	TRBJ2-5	CASIYPTGLETQYF	TGTGCCAGCATTTACCCGACAGGGTTGGAGACCCAGTACTTC
.	14	TRBV20-1	many	TRBJ2-5	CSATRLEGTETQYF	TGCAGTGCCACACGACTAGAGGGGACGGAGACCCAGTACTTC
.	16	TRBV5-1	few	TRBJ2-5	CASSFRPYGYQETQYF	TGCGCCAGCAGCTTTCGGCCTTACGGTTACCAAGAGACCCAGTACTTC
.	14	TRBV9	.	TRBJ1-2	CASSVVAGAHGYTF	TGTGCCAGCAGCGTAGTAGCAGGGGCCCATGGCTACACCTTC
.	13	TRBV12-3/TRBV12-4	.	TRBJ1-1	CASYLDGLREAFF	TGTGCCAGCTACCTCGATGGGCTGCGTGAAGCTTTCTTT
TRBD1	14	TRBV5-1	.	TRBJ1-5	CASSIGTENQPQHF	TGCGCCAGCAGCATTGGGACAGAAAATCAGCCCCAGCATTTT
.	16	TRBV20-1	many	TRBJ1-5	CSARRGIGVGNQPQHF	TGCAGTGCTAGAAGAGGGATAGGGGTTGGCAATCAGCCCCAGCATTTT
.	13	TRBV6-1	.	TRBJ1-5	CASCWGSNQPQHF	TGTGCCAGCTGTTGGGGTAGCAATCAGCCCCAGCATTTT
.	12	TRBV20-1	.	TRBJ1-3	CSAPYSGNTIYF	TGCAGTGCGCCCTACTCTGGAAACACCATATATTTT
TRBD2	15	TRBV7-2	few	TRBJ2-7	CASSWRRGGAYEQYF	TGTGCCAGCAGCTGGAGGCGGGGGGGCGCCTACGAGCAGTACTTC
.	14	TRBV20-1	.	TRBJ2-2	CSARDGWRTGELFF	TGCAGTGCTAGAGACGGATGGCGGACCGGGGAGCTGTTTTTT
TRBD2	15	TRBV29-1	.	TRBJ2-3	CSVEYSGRGTDTQYF	TGCAGCGTTGAATATAGCGGGCGAGGCACAGATACGCAGTATTTT
.	15	TRBV12-3/TRBV12-4	.	TRBJ2-7	CASRRSTGPTDEQYF	TGTGCCAGCAGAAGATCAACCGGGCCGACGGACGAGCAGTACTTC
.	16	TRBV21-1	.	TRBJ2-7	CASSKKGLTGTYEQYF	TGTGCCAGCAGCAAAAAAGGGCTGACAGGGACCTACGAGCAGTACTTC
.	16	TRBV9	few	TRBJ2-3	CASSVGVSDSTDTQYF	TGTGCCAGCAGCGTAGGTGTCTCCGACTCCACAGATACGCAGTATTTT
.	17	TRBV19	.	TRBJ2-5	CASSRSPSVLARVAQYF	TGTGCCAGTAGTAGGTCCCCCTCCGTGCTAGCCCGGGTGGCCCAGTACTTC
TRBD2	16	TRBV3-1	once	TRBJ2-5	CASSQVAGGFQETQYF	TGTGCCAGCAGCCAGGTAGCGGGGGGGTTTCAAGAGACCCAGTACTTC
TRBD2	15	TRBV5-1	many	TRBJ2-3	CASSLGLAAADTQYF	TGCGCCAGCAGCTTGGGGCTAGCGGCAGCCGATACGCAGTATTTT
TRBD2	18	TRBV20-1	few	TRBJ2-1	CSAPAGTSGVNSYNEQFF	TGCAGTGCCCCGGCGGGTACTAGCGGGGTAAACTCCTACAATGAGCAGTTCTTC
TRBD2	17	TRBV5-1	many	TRBJ2-1	CASSSGVRGGAYNEQFF	TGCGCCAGCAGTTCAGGGGTCCGGGGGGGTGCCTACAATGAGCAGTTCTTC
.	15	TRBV20-1	.	TRBJ1-4	CSARPPGQGVEKLFF	TGCAGTGCTAGACCGCCGGGACAAGGAGTTGAAAAACTGTTTTTT
TRBD1	12	TRBV6-5	.	TRBJ1-1	CASSGLGQDAFF	TGTGCCAGCAGTGGCTTGGGACAGGACGCTTTCTTT
.	15	TRBV6-6	.	TRBJ2-3	CASSYPSGLRDTQYF	TGTGCCAGCAGTTACCCCTCGGGCCTCCGAGATACGCAGTATTTT
.	16	TRBV4-3	few	TRBJ2-3	CASSHGSVASTDTQYF	TGCGCCAGCAGCCACGGGAGCGTAGCTAGCACAGATACGCAGTATTTT
.	12	TRBV24-1	many	TRBJ1-2	CATSVDNYGYTF	TGTGCAACTTCGGTGGACAACTATGGCTACACCTTC
TRBD1	16	TRBV4-3	few	TRBJ1-2	CASSQDARGIEYGYTF	TGCGCCAGCAGCCAAGACGCCAGGGGGATAGAATATGGCTACACCTTC